This TCR beta chain is drawn from a study of blood T cell repertoires in COVID-19. Assay: immunoSEQ multiplex PCR; the TCRdb copy retains only in-frame clones and omits some. The sample yields some 100,000 clones, roughly 92% seen once. The sequenced sample was peripheral blood. The TCR comes from a man aged 45-60 years with active COVID-19.

CDR3: CSAAAQGAGYGYTF. The CDR3 bases are TGCAGCGCGGCGGCCCAGGGGGCGGGATATGGCTACACCTTC. V usage is TRBV29-1 and J usage is TRBJ1-2; 8 bases fit TRBD1. The CDR3 is 14 residues long. CDR1 SQVTM and CDR2 ANQGSEA come from the germline V gene. The V gene end was trimmed by 7 bases and the J gene end by 5 bases; junction bases not matched to a gene: 12.